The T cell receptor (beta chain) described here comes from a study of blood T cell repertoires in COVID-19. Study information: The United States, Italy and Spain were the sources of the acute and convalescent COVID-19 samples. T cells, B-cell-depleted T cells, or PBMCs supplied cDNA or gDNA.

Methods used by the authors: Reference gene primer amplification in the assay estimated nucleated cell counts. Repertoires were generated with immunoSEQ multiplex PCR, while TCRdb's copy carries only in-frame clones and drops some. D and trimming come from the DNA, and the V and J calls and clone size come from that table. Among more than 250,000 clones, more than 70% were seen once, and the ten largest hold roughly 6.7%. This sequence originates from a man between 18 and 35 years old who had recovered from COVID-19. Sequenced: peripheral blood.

The CDR3 DNA reads as TGTGCCAGCAGCTTAACACAGCCCAATCAGCCCCAGCATTTT. It translates to CASSLTQPNQPQHF. The V gene is TRBV7-2, the J gene TRBJ1-5, with D hard to call. The V gene lost 2 bases and the J gene lost 3 bases, with 8 bases spanning the gap. CDR3 length: 14 amino acids. Germline assignment: CDR1 SGHTA and CDR2 FQGNSA.